This record looks at one T cell receptor beta chain sequence and its context. What it binds is not known. TCRdb's table, derived via immunoSEQ multiplex PCR, lists solely in-frame clones and lacks some. The sample lists approximately 30,000 clones; approximately 72% were seen once. Before sequencing, viral peptide pools were used by the ViraFEST assay to expand antigen-specific CD4+ T cells. Researchers isolated CD4+ T cells once less than 13 days of culture had elapsed. Neither prior SARS-CoV-2 infection nor positive nucleocapsid antibodies were present in the vaccine recipients. After under 2.5 million PBMC were placed in each well, they were cultured with approximately 10 IU/ml IL-2 and about 10 ug/ml peptides. Cultures had half their medium replaced with IL-2 medium on days 3 and 7. This entry is derived from a study of vaccination effects on CD4 cells after COVID-19. Germline CDR1 MGHRA, CDR2 YSYEKL. Trimming left V 1 base short and J 6 bases short, with 16 bases between. This CDR3 region has 16 residues.

Whole-study findings and limits: Clones of infection and vaccine origin contracted markedly late after vaccination.

This TCR was recovered from a human donor who received a COVID-19 vaccine. Sequencing used CD4+ T cells from PBMCs cultured with SARS-CoV-2 spike peptides, obtained before COVID-19 vaccination. This rearrangement joins TRBV4-1 to TRBJ1-5; a possible D gene is TRBD1 (5 bases). The CDR3 sequence is CASSQVVTKRGQPQHF. CDR3 nucleotides: TGCGCCAGCAGCCAAGTTGTGACAAAGAGGGGTCAGCCCCAGCATTTT.